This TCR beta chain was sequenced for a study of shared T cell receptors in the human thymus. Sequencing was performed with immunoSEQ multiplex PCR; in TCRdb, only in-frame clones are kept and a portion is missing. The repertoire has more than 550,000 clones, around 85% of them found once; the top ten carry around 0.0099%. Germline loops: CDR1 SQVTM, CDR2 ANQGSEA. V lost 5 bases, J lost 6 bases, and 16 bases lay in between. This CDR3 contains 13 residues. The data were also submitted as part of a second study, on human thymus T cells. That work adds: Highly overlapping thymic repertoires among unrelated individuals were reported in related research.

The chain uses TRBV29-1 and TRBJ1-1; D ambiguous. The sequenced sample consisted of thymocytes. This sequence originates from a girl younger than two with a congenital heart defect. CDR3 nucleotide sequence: TGCAGCGTTATGTCCTTCTTAGAGGCTGAAGCTTTCTTT. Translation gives CSVMSFLEAEAFF.